Listed below are T cell receptor beta chains from one sample, sequenced in a study of control samples from healthy donors and cancer patients. Using immunoSEQ multiplex PCR, the repertoire was profiled, and TCRdb retains in-frame clones only, with some absent. The sample yields roughly 170,000 clones, 85% to 95% seen once. Specimen: blood. The receptors stem from a young woman in good health. Each CDR3 is given with its conserved first and last residue. The D gene is left open where the match is weak. Size values are once, few and many counts, or a class for expanded clones, and some rows have none.

V gene: TRBV20-1; D gene: .; clone size: .; J gene: TRBJ2-3; CDR3 DNA: TGCAGTGCGGCACAAGATACGCAGTATTTT; CDR3 protein: CSAAQDTQYF
V gene: TRBV15; D gene: .; clone size: .; J gene: TRBJ1-3; CDR3 DNA: TGTGCCACCAGCCTCGACCGATACTCTGGAAACACCATATATTTT; CDR3 protein: CATSLDRYSGNTIYF
V gene: TRBV19; D gene: TRBD1; clone size: .; J gene: TRBJ1-2; CDR3 DNA: TGTGCCAGTAGTATAAAGGGGGCTAGGTACTATGGCTACACCTTC; CDR3 protein: CASSIKGARYYGYTF
V gene: TRBV3-1/TRBV3-2; D gene: .; clone size: once; J gene: TRBJ2-6; CDR3 DNA: TGTGCCAGCAGCGCCATGGGGGCTACTGGGGCCAACGTCCTGACTTTC; CDR3 protein: CASSAMGATGANVLTF
V gene: TRBV7-9; D gene: TRBD1; clone size: .; J gene: TRBJ2-7; CDR3 DNA: TGTGCCAGCAGCTTTGGGACAGGGTGGTACGAGCAGTACTTC; CDR3 protein: CASSFGTGWYEQYF
V gene: TRBV6-5; D gene: .; clone size: .; J gene: TRBJ1-1; CDR3 DNA: TGTGCCAGCCTAGGGTTCGCTGAAGCTTTCTTT; CDR3 protein: CASLGFAEAFF
V gene: TRBV4-1; D gene: TRBD1; clone size: once; J gene: TRBJ1-2; CDR3 DNA: TGCGCCAGCAGCCAAGGGGACAGGGGCGCTTCTAACTATGGCTACACCTTC; CDR3 protein: CASSQGDRGASNYGYTF
V gene: TRBV10-3; D gene: TRBD1; clone size: once; J gene: TRBJ1-2; CDR3 DNA: TGTGCCATCAGCGCGACAGGGGGACCTAACTATGGCTACACCTTC; CDR3 protein: CAISATGGPNYGYTF
V gene: TRBV5-4; D gene: .; clone size: .; J gene: TRBJ1-1; CDR3 DNA: TGTGCCAGCAGCTTGGACGTGGGTGCGAACACTGAAGCTTTCTTT; CDR3 protein: CASSLDVGANTEAFF
V gene: TRBV5-5; D gene: TRBD2; clone size: .; J gene: TRBJ2-1; CDR3 DNA: TGTGCCAGCAGCGTTCTTGACGCCCGACTAGCCCCCAATGAGCAGTTCTTC; CDR3 protein: CASSVLDARLAPNEQFF
V gene: TRBV13; D gene: TRBD1; clone size: few; J gene: TRBJ1-1; CDR3 DNA: TGTGCCAGCAGCGGACGGGGACAGATTATAGAAGCTTTCTTT; CDR3 protein: CASSGRGQIIEAFF
V gene: TRBV11-1; D gene: .; clone size: .; J gene: TRBJ2-2; CDR3 DNA: TGTGCCAGCAGCTTACGGGGTCTAGAGGACACCGGGGAGCTGTTTTTT; CDR3 protein: CASSLRGLEDTGELFF
V gene: TRBV7-2; D gene: .; clone size: .; J gene: TRBJ1-1; CDR3 DNA: TGTGCCAGCAGCTTAACGGGGAGGACCACTGAAGCTTTCTTT; CDR3 protein: CASSLTGRTTEAFF
V gene: TRBV10-2; D gene: .; clone size: .; J gene: TRBJ2-1; CDR3 DNA: TGCGCCAGCAGTCTAGAGGGGTCACTCTACAATGAGCAGTTCTTC; CDR3 protein: CASSLEGSLYNEQFF
V gene: TRBV19; D gene: .; clone size: .; J gene: TRBJ1-5; CDR3 DNA: TGTGCCAGTAACCCTACAGGGTATAGCAATCAGCCCCAGCATTTT; CDR3 protein: CASNPTGYSNQPQHF
V gene: TRBV24-1; D gene: .; clone size: .; J gene: TRBJ2-3; CDR3 DNA: TGTGCCACCAGTGATTTGTTCAGCACAGATACGCAGTATTTT; CDR3 protein: CATSDLFSTDTQYF
V gene: TRBV12-5; D gene: .; clone size: .; J gene: TRBJ2-7; CDR3 DNA: TGTGCTAGTGGTTTGGTAAGGGACGAGCAGTACTTC; CDR3 protein: CASGLVRDEQYF
V gene: TRBV5-6; D gene: .; clone size: .; J gene: TRBJ1-2; CDR3 DNA: TGTGCCAGCAGCTTGCGGGATTATGGCTACACCTTC; CDR3 protein: CASSLRDYGYTF
V gene: TRBV5-1; D gene: .; clone size: .; J gene: TRBJ2-5; CDR3 DNA: TGCGCCAGCAGCTTGTCTCGACCGCCAACAGAGACCCAGTACTTC; CDR3 protein: CASSLSRPPTETQYF
V gene: TRBV28; D gene: .; clone size: .; J gene: TRBJ1-1; CDR3 DNA: TGTGCCACCCCTGGGCAGGGGACTGAAGCTTTCTTT; CDR3 protein: CATPGQGTEAFF
V gene: TRBV14; D gene: TRBD1; clone size: .; J gene: TRBJ2-3; CDR3 DNA: TGTGCCAGCAGGCGGACAGGGGATAATAATTGGGCGCAGTATTTT; CDR3 protein: CASRRTGDNNWAQYF
V gene: TRBV9; D gene: TRBD2; clone size: .; J gene: TRBJ2-3; CDR3 DNA: TGTGCCAGCAGCGAGAGCGGGAGGGCCACAGATACGCAGTATTTT; CDR3 protein: CASSESGRATDTQYF
V gene: TRBV5-1; D gene: .; clone size: .; J gene: TRBJ1-1; CDR3 DNA: TGCGCCAGCAGCTTGGGCCCGGGAAACACTGAAGCTTTCTTT; CDR3 protein: CASSLGPGNTEAFF
V gene: TRBV5-6; D gene: TRBD1; clone size: .; J gene: TRBJ1-6; CDR3 DNA: TGTGCCAGCAGCTCAAGACAGGGCTATAATTCACCCCTCCACTTT; CDR3 protein: CASSSRQGYNSPLHF
V gene: TRBV18; D gene: .; clone size: .; J gene: TRBJ1-4; CDR3 DNA: TGTGCCAGCCGGGGACTGTGGTCGGAAAAACTGTTTTTT; CDR3 protein: CASRGLWSEKLFF
V gene: TRBV20-1; D gene: .; clone size: .; J gene: TRBJ2-5; CDR3 DNA: TGCAGTGCTAAAGGGATGGAGACCCAGTACTTC; CDR3 protein: CSAKGMETQYF
V gene: TRBV19; D gene: .; clone size: once; J gene: TRBJ2-5; CDR3 DNA: TGTGCCAGTAGCCCCCGCGGTAGCGGACAAGAGACCCAGTACTTC; CDR3 protein: CASSPRGSGQETQYF
V gene: TRBV12-3/TRBV12-4; D gene: .; clone size: .; J gene: TRBJ2-5; CDR3 DNA: TGTGCCAGCAGTTTCCCGAGGGAGACCCAGTACTTC; CDR3 protein: CASSFPRETQYF
V gene: TRBV9; D gene: TRBD1; clone size: .; J gene: TRBJ1-5; CDR3 DNA: TGTGCCAGCAGCTACGGGACAGGGGCCCAGCCCCAGCATTTT; CDR3 protein: CASSYGTGAQPQHF
V gene: TRBV7-3; D gene: .; clone size: .; J gene: TRBJ1-2; CDR3 DNA: TGTGCCAGCAGCTTAAAGGGCGGGCCCTATGGCTACACCTTC; CDR3 protein: CASSLKGGPYGYTF
V gene: TRBV10-3; D gene: TRBD1; clone size: .; J gene: TRBJ1-1; CDR3 DNA: TGTGCCATCAGCCCGTGGACAGGGAACACTGAAGCTTTCTTT; CDR3 protein: CAISPWTGNTEAFF
V gene: TRBV12-3/TRBV12-4; D gene: .; clone size: once; J gene: TRBJ2-5; CDR3 DNA: TGTGCCAGCAGGGGGGACGGGGAGACCCAGTACTTC; CDR3 protein: CASRGDGETQYF
V gene: TRBV28; D gene: .; clone size: .; J gene: TRBJ2-2; CDR3 DNA: TGTGCCAGCAGTTTATTGTCTAGCAGGGCCGGGGAGCTGTTTTTT; CDR3 protein: CASSLLSSRAGELFF
V gene: TRBV4-2; D gene: TRBD2; clone size: .; J gene: TRBJ2-1; CDR3 DNA: TGTGCCAGCAGCCAAGAAGCGGGAGCCTACAATGAGCAGTTCTTC; CDR3 protein: CASSQEAGAYNEQFF
V gene: TRBV28; D gene: .; clone size: .; J gene: TRBJ2-4; CDR3 DNA: TGTGCCACCCAGGAGGGGCTAGCCAAAAACATTCAGTACTTC; CDR3 protein: CATQEGLAKNIQYF
V gene: TRBV29-1; D gene: TRBD1; clone size: few; J gene: TRBJ2-7; CDR3 DNA: TGCAGCGTTGGGGACCGACAGGGCCACGAGCAGTACTTC; CDR3 protein: CSVGDRQGHEQYF
V gene: TRBV28; D gene: .; clone size: .; J gene: TRBJ2-1; CDR3 DNA: TGTGCCAGCAGTTTAGTTGTGGGGCTGCAGTTCTTC; CDR3 protein: CASSLVVGLQFF
V gene: TRBV24-1; D gene: .; clone size: .; J gene: TRBJ2-3; CDR3 DNA: TGTGCCACCAGTGATTTAGGGGGGACCAGCACAGATACGCAGTATTTT; CDR3 protein: CATSDLGGTSTDTQYF
V gene: TRBV18; D gene: TRBD1; clone size: once; J gene: TRBJ1-2; CDR3 DNA: TGTGCCAGCTCCTCTATCCGGACAGGGGACGGCTACACCTTC; CDR3 protein: CASSSIRTGDGYTF
V gene: TRBV27; D gene: .; clone size: .; J gene: TRBJ1-3; CDR3 DNA: TGTGCCAGCAGAAACGCCGGCTTGGGGGCTAGCTCTGGAAACACCATATATTTT; CDR3 protein: CASRNAGLGASSGNTIYF
V gene: TRBV6-5; D gene: TRBD1; clone size: .; J gene: TRBJ1-5; CDR3 DNA: TGTGCCAGCACCTCACAGGGGGCAGGTCAGCCCCAGCATTTT; CDR3 protein: CASTSQGAGQPQHF